The 11 T cell receptor beta chains below all came from one sample that was sequenced in a study of a mutant IDH1 vaccine in newly diagnosed glioma. TCRdb's copy holds only in-frame clones and misses some; the assay was immunoSEQ multiplex PCR. The table records 60,000 or so clones, approximately 81% of them present only once. Which antigens these TCRs recognize remains unknown. The time point was: week 23, last vaccination. Doses consisted of 300 ug of mutant IDH1 20-mer peptide each, paired with topical imiquimod. The specimen comprised PBMCs, sampled from a glioma patient whose treatment included an IDH1 peptide vaccine. These receptors came from a man aged 30-40 years with glioma.

This chain connects TRBV10-2 to TRBJ2-1; D is possibly TRBD1 (6 bases). The CDR3 has 15 residues. Trimming left V 4 bases short and J 1 base short, with 11 bases between. Per germline, CDR1 WSHSY and CDR2 SAAADI. CDR3 nucleotide sequence: TGCGCCAGCAGTGTAGGACAGAGGTCCTACAATGAGCAGTTCTTC. It encodes CASSVGQRSYNEQFF.

The gene calls are TRBV27 and TRBJ2-5; weak D call: TRBD1 (5 bases). The J call is in doubt because the DNA end fits TRBJ2-7 better. The CDR3 runs to 14 residues. The germline V gene has CDR1 MNHEY and CDR2 SMNVEV (reference sequence). Here the CDR3 reads CASSVQGSRYEQYF. The CDR3 DNA reads as TGTGCCAGCAGTGTCCAGGGAAGCCGCTACGAGCAGTACTTC.

The chain carries TRBV30 and TRBJ1-1; the D is unclear. Germline V lookup: CDR1 GTSNPN, CDR2 SVGIG (reference sequence). Trimming took 0 bases from V and 3 from J, leaving 5 bases between them. The CDR3 contains 12 residues. For the CDR3, the DNA is TGTGCCTGGAGTGTACGGTACACTGAAGCTTTCTTT. Translation gives CAWSVRYTEAFF.

This sequence joins TRBV6-4 and TRBJ1-6; 7 nucleotides agree with TRBD1. Germline V gene data show CDR1 as MRHNA and CDR2 as SNTAGT. CDR3 length equals 14 residues. Germline trimming cut 3 bases from V and 10 bases from J; bases unmatched to any gene: 6. CDR3: CASSESGGRSPLHF. In nucleotides, the CDR3 is TGTGCCAGCAGTGAATCAGGGGGGCGATCACCCCTCCACTTT.

The CDR3 DNA reads TGTGCCAGCAGCTACCTAAACTACAGGGGGCGAACTAATGAAAAACTGTTTTTT. Its translation is CASSYLNYRGRTNEKLFF. The chain employs TRBV7-2 and TRBJ1-4, with 9 bases matching TRBD1. J was trimmed by 1 base and V by 4 bases; bases with no gene match: 10. CDR1 is SGHTA and CDR2 is FQGNSA in the germline V gene. The CDR3 contains 18 residues.

This chain uses TRBV5-6 with TRBJ2-2; D remains unclear. In germline, CDR1 is SGHDT, CDR2 YYEEEE. CDR3 length: 14 amino acids. V was pared by 0 bases and J by 0 bases, with 3 bases between. CDR3 protein: CASSLGTNTGELFF. CDR3 bases: TGTGCCAGCAGCTTGGGAACGAACACCGGGGAGCTGTTTTTT.

The chain employs TRBV20-1 and TRBJ2-7; weak D call: TRBD1 (5 bases). Trimming took 5 bases from V and 4 from J, leaving 9 bases between them. The CDR3 covers 11 residues. The V gene's germline CDR1 is DFQATT and CDR2 SNEGSKA (reference sequence). The CDR3: CSASPGYEQYF. The CDR3 DNA follows: TGCAGTGCTTCCCCAGGGTACGAGCAGTACTTC.

The V and J genes are TRBV2 and TRBJ2-5, with D possibly matching TRBD1 (6 bases). Germline loops: CDR1 SNHLY, CDR2 FYNNEI. The CDR3 has 14 amino acids. Trimming cost V 3 bases and J 1 base, with 9 bases left between them. As DNA, the CDR3 is TGTGCCAGCAGTGACCAGGGGCCCCAAGAGACCCAGTACTTC. Its protein is CASSDQGPQETQYF.

In regard to this clone: Sequence at one end of the junction differs from germline and may be a read error. V is TRBV6-4 and J is TRBJ2-7; D perhaps matches TRBD2 (7 bases). CDR3 length equals 17 residues. Germline assignment: CDR1 MRHNA and CDR2 SNTAGT. For the CDR3, the DNA is TGTGCCAGCAGTTACTCTACGGGGGGCCTCGCCCTCTACGAGCAGTACTTC. Its translation is CASSYSTGGLALYEQYF.

The chain employs TRBV12-5 and TRBJ2-1; unclear D gene. Trimming cost V 5 bases and J 0 bases, with 5 bases left between them. CDR3 length: 13 amino acids. Germline V gene sequence: CDR1 LGHNT, CDR2 FRNRAP. CDR3 sequence: CASGRSSYNEQFF. Written as DNA, the CDR3 is TGTGCTAGTGGTCGTAGCTCCTACAATGAGCAGTTCTTC.

The rearrangement joins TRBV7-6 to TRBJ2-5, with 10 bases identical to TRBD2. The CDR3 is made up of 14 amino acids. Losses at the gene ends were 3 bases for V and 4 bases for J; bases not matched to a gene: 2. Looked up from germline, CDR1 is SGHVS and CDR2 is FNYEAQ. This CDR3 is CASSFSGGRETQYF. The CDR3 region has the DNA TGTGCCAGCAGCTTTAGCGGGGGGCGAGAGACCCAGTACTTC.